This T cell receptor (beta chain) derives from a study of CD8 T cells in ankylosing spondylitis. Regarding the study as a whole: A TCR beta motif of fewer than ten highly homologous variants seemed to mark ankylosing spondylitis blood.

MiXCR, run by TCRdb on the 5' RACE reads, gives a single entry per CDR3 protein. Of a few hundred thousand distinct CDR3 sequences listed, over 9.5% are singletons. This clonotype was seen at least ten times. The target antigen is unknown. This TCR derives from a male donor with ankylosing spondylitis or in good health (not recorded which). Sequenced material: blood, either unsorted or a sorted T cell fraction (not recorded which).

This CDR3 is CASSSLGTSGGYNEQFF. The CDR3 DNA follows: TGTGCCAGCAGTTCACTCGGGACTAGCGGGGGGTACAATGAGCAGTTCTTC. V gene TRBV5-6 combines with J gene TRBJ2-1, with 15 bases aligning to TRBD2. The CDR3 length is 17 residues. The germline V gene encodes CDR1 SGHDT and CDR2 YYEEEE. The trim removed 5 bases at V and 4 bases at J, leaving 7 bases unmatched.